This TCR beta chain was retrieved from a study of OX40 agonist ivuxolimab in advanced cancers. Overall study: Of the participants, approximately 40% had some prior anti-PD-1, anti-PD-L1 or anti-CTLA-4 therapy, which was allowed. Patients achieving partial responses numbered three: one hepatocellular carcinoma case and two cutaneous melanoma cases. Findings of the study overall: CD4+ and CD8+ T cells in blood underwent clonal expansion by week 6 at 0.1 to 3.0 mg/kg.

Sequenced by immunoSEQ multiplex PCR; TCRdb stores in-frame clones only, minus some. The sample shows under 150,000 clones, 93% of them seen only once. As regards this clone: Antigen specificity is unknown.

V shed 4 bases and J 4 bases; nucleotides not matched to a gene: 9. The CDR3 covers 15 residues. Germline values: CDR1 LNHDA, CDR2 SQIVND (reference sequence). Sequencing used CD4+ or CD8+ T cells sorted from blood, obtained in a trial of the OX40 agonist ivuxolimab. This chain links TRBV19 with TRBJ1-2; 7 nucleotides align to TRBD1. This clonotype was obtained from an adult with an advanced solid tumor such as melanoma, head and neck, liver or kidney cancer. The CDR3 DNA reads TGTGCCAGTAGTACAAGACAGGGCCATAGCTATGGCTACACCTTC. It is translated as CASSTRQGHSYGYTF.